Following are 26 T cell receptor beta chains from one sample sequenced in a study of shared clonotypes between healthy human individuals. Assay: immunoSEQ multiplex PCR; the TCRdb copy retains only in-frame clones and omits some. This sample yields approximately 2.1 million clones, of which more than 80% are seen a single time; 0.35% to 0.45% belongs to the top ten. The source material was naive CD4+ T cells from PBMCs. Subset indicated: CD45RA+ positively selected. Receptors originate from a man between 18 and 35 years old in good health. Some clones in this sample may be carry-over from other donors' samples.

This clone was seen more than once but under ten times. J is TRBJ1-1 and V is TRBV5-1; a weak D match, TRBD1 (6 bases). CDR1 SGHRS and CDR2 YFSETQ come from the germline V gene. The CDR3 has 14 amino acids. V was trimmed by 4 bases and J by 6 bases, leaving 16 bases between them. DNA for the CDR3: TGCGCCAGCAGCACGGGGGCTCGGTTAGCTGAAGCTTTCTTT. Amino acids: CASSTGARLAEAFF. The whole variable domain, filled in from reference TRBV5-1 and TRBJ1-1, reads KAGVTQTPRYLIKTRGQQVTLSCSPISGHRSVSWYQQTPGQGLQFLFEYFSETQRNKGNFPGRFSGRQFSNSRSEMNVSTLELGDSALYLCASSTGARLAEAFFGQGTRLTVV.

The CDR3 DNA follows: TGTGCCAGCAGCTATGGAGGACAGGGGAGGTACGAGCAGTACTTC. Translated: CASSYGGQGRYEQYF. The V gene is TRBV5-4, the J gene TRBJ2-7, with TRBD1 matching over 9 bases. V dropped 3 bases and J dropped 4; count of bases not matched to a gene: 8. The CDR3 totals 15 residues. The germline V gene has CDR1 SGHNT and CDR2 YYREEE (reference sequence).

The chain links TRBV4-1 to TRBJ2-5; D is undetermined. Trimming left V 4 bases short and J 5 bases short, with 11 bases between. This CDR3 contains 13 residues. Germline V gene lookup returns CDR1 MGHRA and CDR2 YSYEKL. The CDR3 DNA sequence: TGCGCCAGCAGCCTTACAGTCGGGGAGACCCAGTACTTC. It yields the protein CASSLTVGETQYF.

The chain employs TRBV19 and TRBJ1-1; D not resolved. Germline V gives CDR1 LNHDA, CDR2 SQIVND (reference sequence). This CDR3 has 15 amino acids. V was shortened by 3 bases and J by 4 bases, with 15 bases between the two germline ends. The CDR3 sequence: CASSMSVNWGTEAFF. CDR3 DNA: TGTGCCAGTAGTATGTCGGTGAACTGGGGCACTGAAGCTTTCTTT.

CDR3 protein: CASSLRSPEPQHF. CDR3 DNA sequence: TGTGCCAGCAGCTTACGTTCCCCGGAGCCCCAGCATTTT. The chain employs TRBV7-2 and TRBJ1-5, with D unclear. CDR1 and CDR2 (germline): SGHTA, FQGNSA. The CDR3 contains 13 residues. V was trimmed by 2 bases and J by 8 bases, leaving 10 bases between them.

The rearrangement joins TRBV5-5 to TRBJ1-1; the D is unclear. Between the trimmed V and J ends, which lost 7 bases and 2 bases, there was a span of 9 bases. CDR1 SGHKS and CDR2 YYEKEE come from the germline V gene (reference sequence). The CDR3 loop spans 12 amino acids. In DNA, the CDR3 is TGTGCCAGCGCCTCACCCAACACTGAAGCTTTCTTT. Its protein is CASASPNTEAFF.

This clone was observed a single time. The gene calls are TRBV9 and TRBJ2-2; D is unresolved. CDR1 is SGDLS, CDR2 YYNGEE, per germline. V dropped 4 bases and J dropped 6 bases, with 19 bases sitting between them. This CDR3 comprises 16 residues. The DNA for the CDR3 is TGTGCCAGCAGCCCGTCCGCGGCCCGGCGTTCCGGGGAGCTGTTTTTT. It is translated as CASSPSAARRSGELFF. The full variable domain, its missing parts supplied by reference TRBV9 and TRBJ2-2, is DSGVTQTPKHLITATGQRVTLRCSPRSGDLSVYWYQQSLDQGLQFLIQYYNGEERAKGNILERFSAQQFPDLHSELNLSSLELGDSALYFCASSPSAARRSGELFFGEGSRLTVL.

This rearrangement joins TRBV6-1 to TRBJ1-2; possibly TRBD1 for D (6 bases). The germline gives CDR1 MNHNS, CDR2 SASEGT. The CDR3 length is 14 residues. Trimming stripped 8 bases from V and 4 bases from J, with 17 bases between. This CDR3 reads CASGGGRVVYGYTF. The CDR3 DNA reads TGTGCCAGCGGTGGGGGCAGGGTAGTCTATGGCTACACCTTC.

Comments on this clone: One end of the junction fails to match germline, which may point to a read error. The chain recombines TRBV5-4 with TRBJ2-3, with 10 bases fitting TRBD2. Germline values: CDR1 SGHNT, CDR2 YYREEE (reference sequence). This CDR3 comprises 17 residues. CDR3 sequence: CASSLEVRLAGAGPARF. CDR3 sequence (DNA): TGTGCCAGCAGCTTGGAGGTACGACTAGCGGGCGCCGGGCCAGCACGTTTT.

The J gene is TRBJ2-4, the V gene TRBV27; 11 positions agree with TRBD2. Germline V CDR1 and CDR2: MNHEY, SMNVEV (reference sequence). The CDR3 contains 16 residues. The junction had 4 bases not matched to a gene; V was cut back by 6 bases and J by 0 bases. Here the CDR3 reads CASSQTSGVAKNIQYF. CDR3 sequence (DNA): TGTGCCAGCAGCCAGACTAGCGGGGTAGCCAAAAACATTCAGTACTTC.

The chain carries TRBV27 and TRBJ1-2; 12 nucleotides align to TRBD1. This CDR3 has 18 amino acids. In germline, CDR1 is MNHEY, CDR2 SMNVEV (reference sequence). Trimming at V came to 6 bases and at J to 7 bases, leaving 18 bases not matched to a gene. The CDR3 region has the DNA TGTGCCAGCAGGAAACCGGGACAGGGGGCCCGAGGGGGCGGTGGCTACACCTTC. Protein: CASRKPGQGARGGGGYTF.

J is TRBJ2-4 and V is TRBV27; the match to TRBD1 covers 10 bases. Per the germline V gene, CDR1 is MNHEY and CDR2 is SMNVEV (reference sequence). J lost 7 bases, V lost 0 bases, and 9 bases had no gene match. The CDR3 is 17 residues long. DNA of the CDR3: TGTGCCAGCAGTTTATCGGGTGGGGGACAGGGGTCCAACATTCAGTACTTC. Encoded protein: CASSLSGGGQGSNIQYF.

The rearrangement joins TRBV7-8 to TRBJ1-2; 7 positions match TRBD1. V was clipped by 5 bases and J by 2 bases; unmatched bases: 8. Germline V gene lookup returns CDR1 SGHVS and CDR2 FQNEAQ. This CDR3 region has 15 residues. This chain's CDR3 is CASSPQGQPNYGYTF. The CDR3 nucleotides read TGTGCCAGCAGCCCGCAGGGACAGCCCAACTATGGCTACACCTTC.

V usage is TRBV28 and J usage is TRBJ2-5; TRBD2 agrees at 8 bases. V trimming: 5 bases; J trimming: 4 bases; junction bases outside the gene matches: 6. Per the germline V gene, CDR1 is MDHEN and CDR2 is SYDVKM. This CDR3 contains 14 residues. The CDR3 sequence: CASSASGSSETQYF. Written as DNA, the CDR3 is TGTGCCAGCAGTGCGAGCGGGAGCTCAGAGACCCAGTACTTC.

In regard to this clone: The same CDR3 is also encoded by other DNA sequences in this sample. This chain joins TRBV6-6 and TRBJ2-5; TRBD1 might be the D (6 bases). The CDR3 consists of 13 residues. CDR1 is MNHNY, CDR2 SVGAGI, per germline (reference sequence). The ends were cut back, 5 bases at V and 5 bases at J, with 12 bases in the middle. CDR3 sequence (DNA): TGTGCCAGCAGTCAACAGGGCGGGGAGACCCAGTACTTC. It yields the protein CASSQQGGETQYF.

This clone was found once. This chain joins TRBV18 and TRBJ1-1; 7 bases match TRBD1. This CDR3 contains 14 residues. Germline V gene data show CDR1 as KGHSH and CDR2 as LQKENI. J gave up 6 bases and V 3 bases, and 7 bases lay outside the gene matches. Here the CDR3 reads CASSPDRDKAEAFF. For the CDR3, the DNA is TGTGCCAGCTCACCCGACAGGGACAAGGCTGAAGCTTTCTTT.

The sample holds one count of this clone. At the DNA level, this CDR3 is encoded by other sequences in the same sample as well. This chain connects TRBV5-1 to TRBJ2-1, with TRBD2 matching over 8 bases. Trimming removed 4 bases from V and 0 bases from J; junction bases left unmatched: 3. The CDR3 spans 15 residues. CDR1 and CDR2 (germline): SGHRS, YFSETQ. The CDR3 sequence is CASSGLAGSYNEQFF. For the CDR3, the DNA is TGCGCCAGCAGCGGGCTAGCGGGCTCCTACAATGAGCAGTTCTTC.

This chain links TRBV6-1 with TRBJ1-3, with no clear D. V lost 7 bases to trimming and J lost 13 bases, with 23 bases between them. Germline loops: CDR1 MNHNS, CDR2 SASEGT. CDR3 length: 14 amino acids. CDR3 loop: CASTTLWLSGMIYF. In nucleotides, the CDR3 is TGTGCCAGCACCACCCTCTGGTTGAGTGGGATGATATATTTT.

The genes are TRBV19 and TRBJ1-5; 7 bases agree with TRBD1. Germline V CDR1 and CDR2: LNHDA, SQIVND (reference sequence). The CDR3 has 16 amino acids. The J segment lost 2 bases and the V segment lost 3 bases, leaving 7 bases of the junction unmatched. CDR3 sequence reads: CASSIFTGTGNQPQHF. The CDR3 DNA sequence: TGTGCCAGTAGTATCTTCACCGGGACAGGCAATCAGCCCCAGCATTTT.

This clone was recorded a few times. This sequence joins TRBV4-2 and TRBJ1-1, with D unclear. Germline CDR1 LGHNA, CDR2 YNFKEQ. The CDR3 has 16 residues. Trimming took off 1 base at V and 0 bases at J, with 12 bases between the two ends. CDR3 DNA: TGTGCCAGCAGCCAAGCGGCTGGGAACATGAACACTGAAGCTTTCTTT. It encodes CASSQAAGNMNTEAFF.

The chain joins TRBV28 to TRBJ1-3; no firm D call. Trimming pared 2 bases from V and 3 bases from J, leaving 14 bases between. The germline CDR1 and CDR2 sequences are MDHEN and SYDVKM. The CDR3 sequence is 16 residues long. The CDR3 bases are TGTGCCAGCAGTTTACCCCGTTGGCGCGGTGGAAACACCATATATTTT. It specifies CASSLPRWRGGNTIYF.

As concerns this clone: One junction end does not reproduce the germline sequence, and a read error may be involved. CDR3 residues: CASSLAGQSYEQYF. As DNA, the CDR3 is TGTGCCAGCAGCCTAGCGGGACAGTCCTACGAGCAGTACTTC. The rearrangement uses TRBV7-9 and TRBJ2-7; 9 bases line up with TRBD2. Per the germline V gene, CDR1 is SEHNR and CDR2 is FQNEAQ (reference sequence). This CDR3 has 14 residues.

The rearrangement links TRBV14 to TRBJ2-2; 7 nucleotides match TRBD1. Germline CDR1 reads SGHDN; CDR2 reads FVKESK. The CDR3 is made up of 21 amino acids. Trimming cost V 0 bases and J 0 bases; bases outside gene matches: 16. CDR3 nucleotides: TGTGCCAGCAGCCAAGAAAGCGTCCGGGGACAGAGGGCCCCGAACACCGGGGAGCTGTTTTTT. As protein: CASSQESVRGQRAPNTGELFF. The entire variable domain, with the rest obtained from reference TRBV14 and TRBJ2-2, is as follows: EAGVTQFPSHSVIEKGQTVTLRCDPISGHDNLYWYRRVMGKEIKFLLHFVKESKQDESGMPNNRFLAERTGGTYSTLKVQPAELEDSGVYFCASSQESVRGQRAPNTGELFFGEGSRLTVL.

Note on this clone: Within the sample, other DNA sequences also encode this same CDR3. This chain links TRBV7-2 with TRBJ2-7, with TRBD2 matching 9 bases. Germline V CDR1 and CDR2: SGHTA, FQGNSA. This CDR3 region has 15 residues. V dropped 5 bases and J dropped 2; count of bases not matched to a gene: 7. The CDR3 here is CASSLRAGGPYEQYF. In DNA, the CDR3 is TGTGCCAGCAGCCTCCGAGCGGGAGGCCCCTACGAGCAGTACTTC.

The chain is built from TRBV15 and TRBJ2-4; possibly TRBD2 for D (5 bases). Germline V lookup: CDR1 LNHNV, CDR2 YYDKDF (reference sequence). The germline V and J ends were trimmed by 3 bases and 7 bases, with 19 bases remaining between them. The CDR3 runs 16 residues. The CDR3 protein is CATSSYPGPGWNIQYF. CDR3 in DNA: TGTGCCACCAGCAGTTACCCGGGTCCGGGGTGGAACATTCAGTACTTC.

This chain uses TRBV7-2 with TRBJ2-1, with D unclear. Germline assignment: CDR1 SGHTA and CDR2 FQGNSA. This CDR3 is built from 15 residues. The V gene lost 8 bases and the J gene lost 1 base, with 15 bases spanning the gap. CDR3 nucleotides: TGTGCCAGCCGGCCCCAAATGGTTTCCTACAATGAGCAGTTCTTC. It encodes CASRPQMVSYNEQFF.